This TCR beta chain derives from a study of blood T cell repertoires in COVID-19. Study-wide background: In each case, the material was cDNA or gDNA derived from T cells, B-cell-depleted T cells, or PBMCs.

Residents of 20 to 25 US areas, aged about 18 to 89 years, made up the participants. Which cohort a participant joined came from the clinical history participants gave. Original handling: From reference gene primer amplification, estimates of nucleated cell counts were derived. Measured with immunoSEQ multiplex PCR; TCRdb has only the in-frame clones, and not every one. That table supplies the V and J calls and clone size; D and trimming were determined from the DNA. The sample includes around 250,000 clones, roughly nine tenths of them seen just once. In germline, CDR1 is SGHVS, CDR2 FQNEAQ. This CDR3 comprises 14 residues. V gave up 5 bases and J gave up 6 bases; unmatched junction bases: 5.

The sequence was collected from a human donor in a cohort exposed to, infected with or recovered from COVID-19 (not recorded which). The donor label of this sample is uncertain. The chain links TRBV7-8 to TRBJ1-5, with TRBD1 identical over 9 bases. The sequencing sample was made of PBMCs or T cells enriched from blood (not recorded which). This chain's CDR3 is CASSPGQGGQPQHF. The CDR3 coding sequence is TGTGCCAGCAGCCCGGGACAGGGTGGTCAGCCCCAGCATTTT. Looking up the rest from reference TRBV7-8 and TRBJ1-5 gives the full variable domain: GAGVSQSPRYKVAKRGQDVALRCDPISGHVSLFWYQQALGQGPEFLTYFQNEAQLDKSGLPSDRFFAERPEGSVSTLKIQRTQQEDSAVYLCASSPGQGGQPQHFGDGTRLSIL.